Included here is one T cell receptor (beta chain) sequence, with context. This entry is derived from a study of blood T cell repertoires in COVID-19. Study information: Sites in the United States, Italy and Spain provided acute and convalescent COVID-19 samples.

The V gene's germline CDR1 is SGHKS and CDR2 YYEKEE (reference sequence). V dropped 2 bases and J dropped 7; count of bases not matched to a gene: 7. This CDR3 spans 15 amino acids. Cohort allocation depended upon clinical history that participants reported. The method was immunoSEQ multiplex PCR; TCRdb's version includes in-frame clones alone and lacks a portion of them. Among about 270,000 clones listed, approximately 90% were seen once. Sequencing was carried out using PBMCs or T cells enriched from blood (not recorded which). V is TRBV5-5 and J is TRBJ1-4, with 8 nucleotides matching TRBD1. The source of this sequence is a woman under 40 with acute COVID-19. The CDR3 sequence: CASSFPGQEIEKLFF. DNA for the CDR3: TGTGCCAGCAGCTTCCCGGGACAGGAAATTGAAAAACTGTTTTTT.